This is a list of T cell receptor beta chains from one sample in a study of cytomegalovirus exposure and HLA in healthy donors. Profiling relied on immunoSEQ multiplex PCR, and the TCRdb table lists in-frame clones only, not all of them. The data hold some 110,000 clones, with more than 75% observed a single time. The sample taken for sequencing was PBMCs. These receptors originate from an older woman in good health and CMV-seropositive. The CDR3 runs from the conserved cysteine through the conserved F or W. Each record gives: D gene, clone size, V gene, J gene, CDR3 protein, CDR3 DNA. D genes are given only for firm matches. Where a row states a size, it is once, few, many or the class of an expanded clone; other rows omit it.

-	-	TRBV2	TRBJ1-5	CASARERSNQPQHF	TGTGCCAGTGCAAGGGAGCGTAGCAATCAGCCCCAGCATTTT
-	-	TRBV7-2	TRBJ1-1	CASSSFTGNTEAFF	TGTGCCAGCAGCTCTTTCACAGGGAACACTGAAGCTTTCTTT
-	few	TRBV5-1	TRBJ1-4	CASSLVRCWYAKLFF	TGCGCCAGCAGCTTGGTTCGGTGTTGGTATGCAAAACTGTTTTTT
-	few	TRBV6-5	TRBJ1-5	CASGWGGQGFSAQHF	TGTGCCAGCGGGTGGGGAGGGCAGGGCTTTTCGGCCCAGCATTTT
-	-	TRBV7-2	TRBJ2-7	CASSLGHLLPNEQYF	TGTGCCAGCAGCTTGGGACATCTACTCCCTAATGAGCAGTACTTC
-	-	TRBV5-1	TRBJ1-5	CASSFSSNQPQHF	TGCGCCAGCAGCTTTAGCAGCAATCAGCCCCAGCATTTT
-	-	TRBV27	TRBJ1-4	CASSPFDVENNEKLFF	TGTGCCAGCAGTCCCTTTGATGTAGAGAATAATGAAAAACTGTTTTTT
TRBD2	-	TRBV7-9	TRBJ2-5	CASSPQAGLSRRETQYF	TGTGCCAGCAGCCCCCAAGCGGGGCTCTCAAGACGGGAGACCCAGTACTTC
TRBD2	once	TRBV7-3	TRBJ2-5	CASSFQTSGQETQYF	TGTGCCAGCAGCTTTCAAACTAGCGGACAAGAGACCCAGTACTTC
-	-	TRBV19	TRBJ2-7	CASSTQGATYEQYF	TGTGCCAGTAGTACGCAAGGGGCCACTTACGAGCAGTACTTC
TRBD1	-	TRBV6-5	TRBJ1-5	CASRSGGGSNQPQHF	TGTGCCAGCAGGTCAGGGGGAGGAAGCAATCAGCCCCAGCATTTT
-	-	TRBV7-2	TRBJ2-1	CASSPPGNNEQFF	TGTGCCAGCAGTCCCCCCGGGAATAATGAGCAGTTCTTC
TRBD2	once	TRBV7-6	TRBJ2-7	CASSLGVAGGSGEQYF	TGTGCCAGCAGCTTAGGAGTGGCGGGAGGGAGTGGCGAGCAGTACTTC
-	-	TRBV4-1	TRBJ1-6	CASSQGGGSSYNSPLHF	TGCGCCAGCAGCCAAGGGGGGGGGAGCTCCTATAATTCACCCCTCCACTTT
-	-	TRBV18	TRBJ1-2	CASSPPQIYGYTF	TGTGCCAGCTCACCACCCCAGATCTATGGCTACACCTTC
-	-	TRBV29-1	TRBJ2-5	CSVARASDRMETQYF	TGCAGCGTTGCAAGGGCGTCCGACAGGATGGAGACCCAGTACTTC
-	-	TRBV6-7	TRBJ1-5	CASKRVGAGNQPQHF	TGTGCCAGCAAACGGGTAGGGGCAGGAAACCAGCCCCAGCATTTT
-	many	TRBV19	TRBJ1-2	CASSSDRLNYGYTF	TGTGCCAGTAGTTCGGACAGACTTAACTATGGCTACACCTTC
-	-	TRBV5-1	TRBJ1-4	CASSLSGATNEKLFF	TGCGCCAGCAGCTTGAGCGGGGCAACTAATGAAAAACTGTTTTTT
TRBD1	-	TRBV6-5	TRBJ1-1	CASSPRDRGAEAFF	TGTGCCAGCAGTCCACGGGACAGGGGTGCTGAAGCTTTCTTT
-	-	TRBV11-2	TRBJ2-7	CASSLPPTGNSEQYF	TGTGCCAGCAGCTTACCACCCACAGGGAATAGCGAGCAGTACTTC
-	-	TRBV5-5	TRBJ1-3	CASSLAPQGSSGNTIYF	TGTGCCAGCAGCTTGGCCCCTCAGGGTAGCTCTGGAAACACCATATATTTT
TRBD2	-	TRBV7-2	TRBJ2-7	CASSPGLAGPYEQYF	TGTGCCAGCAGCCCGGGACTAGCGGGTCCCTACGAGCAGTACTTC